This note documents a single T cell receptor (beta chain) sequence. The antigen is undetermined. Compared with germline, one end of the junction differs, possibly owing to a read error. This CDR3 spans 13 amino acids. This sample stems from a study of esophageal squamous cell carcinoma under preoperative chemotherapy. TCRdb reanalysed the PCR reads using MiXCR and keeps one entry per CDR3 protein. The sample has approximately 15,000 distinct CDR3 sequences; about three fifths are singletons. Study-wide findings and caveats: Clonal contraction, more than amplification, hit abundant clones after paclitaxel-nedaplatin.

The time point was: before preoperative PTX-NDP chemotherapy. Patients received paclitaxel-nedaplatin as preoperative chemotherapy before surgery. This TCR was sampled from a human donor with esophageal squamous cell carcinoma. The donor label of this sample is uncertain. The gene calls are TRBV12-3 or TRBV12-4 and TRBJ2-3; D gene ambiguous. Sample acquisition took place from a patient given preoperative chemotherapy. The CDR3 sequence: CGSQAVNTDTLYF. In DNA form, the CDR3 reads TGTGGCAGCCAGGCTGTGAACACCGATACGCTGTATTTT.